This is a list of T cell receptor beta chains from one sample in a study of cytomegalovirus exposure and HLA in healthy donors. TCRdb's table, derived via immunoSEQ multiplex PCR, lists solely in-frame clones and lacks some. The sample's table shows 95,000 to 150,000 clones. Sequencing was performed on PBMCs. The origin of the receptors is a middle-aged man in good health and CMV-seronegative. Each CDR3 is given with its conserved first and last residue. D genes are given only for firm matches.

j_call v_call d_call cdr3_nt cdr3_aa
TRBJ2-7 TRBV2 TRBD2 TGTGCCAGCAGTGAAGTTCTAGCGGGAGCGTACGAGCAGTACTTC CASSEVLAGAYEQYF
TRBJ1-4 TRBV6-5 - TGTGCCAGCAGCTCTGCGGATGAAAAACTGTTTTTT CASSSADEKLFF
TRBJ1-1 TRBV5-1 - TGCGCCAGCAGCTTGTCGGGACAAGGTACTGAAGCTTTCTTT CASSLSGQGTEAFF
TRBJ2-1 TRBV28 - TGTGCCAGCAGTTTAGTGGGTGGACTACCGAATTATGAGCAGTTCTTC CASSLVGGLPNYEQFF
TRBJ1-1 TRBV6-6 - TGTGCCAGCAGTCCGCCTGGACGGGGGGGAACTGAAGCTTTCTTT CASSPPGRGGTEAFF
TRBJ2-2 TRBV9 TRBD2 TGTGCCAGCAGCGTAGAGGGCGGGAGAGGCGGGGAGCTGTTTTTT CASSVEGGRGGELFF
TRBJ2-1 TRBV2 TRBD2 TGTGCCAGCAGTCGACGGACTAGCGACCATGAGCAGTTCTTC CASSRRTSDHEQFF
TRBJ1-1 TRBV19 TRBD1 TGTGCCCACGCGAGGGGGCGGGCTTTGAACACTGAAGCTTTCTTT CAHARGRALNTEAFF
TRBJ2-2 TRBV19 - TGTGCCAGTATGGGGGGGCAGGGGCCGACCGGGGAGCTGTTTTTT CASMGGQGPTGELFF
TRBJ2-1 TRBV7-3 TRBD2 TGTGCCAGCAGCTTAGGAGCGGGGGGCTACAATGAGCAGTTCTTC CASSLGAGGYNEQFF
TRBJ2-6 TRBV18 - TGTGCCAGCCCCTCTCAAAACTCCCGTAGCTCTGGGGCCAACGTCCTGACTTTC CASPSQNSRSSGANVLTF
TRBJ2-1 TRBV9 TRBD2 TGTGCCAGCAGCGTAAGTTCGGGAGGTTCGTACAATGAGCAGTTCTTC CASSVSSGGSYNEQFF
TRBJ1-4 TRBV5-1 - TGCGCCAGCCATCAGGGGATCATACCGGGTAATGAAAAACTGTTTTTT CASHQGIIPGNEKLFF
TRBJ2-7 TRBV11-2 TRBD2 TGTGCCAGCAGCTTAGGAGCCGAGCGGGGTAGCTACGAGCAGTACTTC CASSLGAERGSYEQYF
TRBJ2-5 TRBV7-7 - TGTGCTAGCAGCTCCGTTGGAGCATCTCAAGAGACCCAGTACTTC CASSSVGASQETQYF
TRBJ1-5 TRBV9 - TGTGCCAGCAGCGTCGGTCTGGGCAATCAGCCCCAGCATTTT CASSVGLGNQPQHF
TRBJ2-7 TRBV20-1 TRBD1 TGCAGTGCTAGCAAGGGGGCCGAGCAGTACTTC CSASKGAEQYF
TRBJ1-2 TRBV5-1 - TGCGCCAGCAGAATCGAGGTGACCAACTATGGCTACACCTTC CASRIEVTNYGYTF
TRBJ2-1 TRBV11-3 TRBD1 TGTGCCAGCAGCCCACGGACAGGGGGCAATGAGCAGTTCTTC CASSPRTGGNEQFF
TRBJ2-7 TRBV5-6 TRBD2 TGTGCCAGCAGCCCGGGAGGTAGCGGGGTTGCATTCTACGAGCAGTACTTC CASSPGGSGVAFYEQYF
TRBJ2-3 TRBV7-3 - TGTGCCAGCAGCCCAGGTAGCACAGATACGCAGTATTTT CASSPGSTDTQYF
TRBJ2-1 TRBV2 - TGTGCCGGGTCAAGAGGTCCGAGCTCCTACAATGAGCAGTTCTTC CAGSRGPSSYNEQFF
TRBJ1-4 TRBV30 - TGTGCCTGGAGTGGCCCAGCGGCTAATGAAAAACTGTTTTTT CAWSGPAANEKLFF
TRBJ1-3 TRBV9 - TGTGCCAGCAGCGTAGGGCACGGTTGGAGCTCTGGAAACACCATATATTTT CASSVGHGWSSGNTIYF
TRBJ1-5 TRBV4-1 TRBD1 TGCGCCAGCAGCCGAACAGGGGGCAGGGGTCAGCCCCAGCATTTT CASSRTGGRGQPQHF
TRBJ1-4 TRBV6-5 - TGTGCCAGCAGTTACGGGGCAAGGAATGAAAAACTGTTTTTT CASSYGARNEKLFF
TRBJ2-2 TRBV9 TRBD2 TGTGCCAGCAGCGCGGGAGGTGGCACCGGGGAGCTGTTTTTT CASSAGGGTGELFF
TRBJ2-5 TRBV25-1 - TGTGCCAGCAGTGAATATATTGGACAACGTAGGGAGACCCAGTACTTC CASSEYIGQRRETQYF
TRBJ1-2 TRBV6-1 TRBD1 TGTGCCAGCAGAAAAGACAGGGAAAATAACTATGGCTACACCTTC CASRKDRENNYGYTF
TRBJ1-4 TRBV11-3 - TGTGCCAGCAGCTTGTCCTGGGAGGCTAATGAAAAACTGTTTTTT CASSLSWEANEKLFF
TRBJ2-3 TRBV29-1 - TGCAGCGTTGGACAGGTCACAGATACGCAGTATTTT CSVGQVTDTQYF
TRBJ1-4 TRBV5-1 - TGCGCCAGCAGCTTCGGGTCGGGGGCAACTAATGAAAAACTGTTTTTT CASSFGSGATNEKLFF
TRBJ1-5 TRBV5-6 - TGTGCCAGCAGCCGTCGATCGACAGACCTAAATCAGCCCCAGCATTTT CASSRRSTDLNQPQHF
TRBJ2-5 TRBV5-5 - TGTGCCAGCAGCTTGTCTCCACAGGGAGTTTATCTCAGCCCGGGAGAGACCCAGTACTTC CASSLSPQGVYLSPGETQYF
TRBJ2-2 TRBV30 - TGTGCCTGGACCTCGGTTACAGGGAGGGCCGGGGAGCTGTTTTTT CAWTSVTGRAGELFF
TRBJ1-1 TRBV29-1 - TGCAGCGTTGAAGTTGGAGGGAACACTGAAGCTTTCTTT CSVEVGGNTEAFF
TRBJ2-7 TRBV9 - TGTGCCAGCAGCCCCCGGGACAAGAGCTCCTACGAGCAGTACTTC CASSPRDKSSYEQYF
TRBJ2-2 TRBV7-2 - TGTGCCAGCAGCTTATCCAGACAGAGGCCCGGGGAGCTGTTTTTT CASSLSRQRPGELFF
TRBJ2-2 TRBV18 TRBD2 TGTGCCACCCGAATCCGGGAGGCTAACACCGGGGAGCTGTTTTTT CATRIREANTGELFF
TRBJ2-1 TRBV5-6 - TGTGCCAGCAGCTTGGATCTATCTACCTCCTACAATGAGCAGTTCTTC CASSLDLSTSYNEQFF
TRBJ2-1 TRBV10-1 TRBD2 TGCGCCAGCAGTGAGTCAGGCGGGAGGGCCGGGAATGAGCAGTTCTTC CASSESGGRAGNEQFF
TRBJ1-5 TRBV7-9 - TGTGCCAGCAGCTTAGTCGGAGGACAGCCCCAGCATTTT CASSLVGGQPQHF
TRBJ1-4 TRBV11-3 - TGTGCCAGCAGCAGCAGGGATGAAAAACTGTTTTTT CASSSRDEKLFF
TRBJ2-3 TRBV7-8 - TGTGCCAGCACCAGGGGCTTCACAGATACGCAGTATTTT CASTRGFTDTQYF
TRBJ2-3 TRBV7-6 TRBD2 TGTGCCAGCAGCTTACTAGCGGGGAGCACAGATACGCAGTATTTT CASSLLAGSTDTQYF
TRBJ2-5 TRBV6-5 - TGTGCCACCGGGGTCCAAGAGACCCAGTACTTC CATGVQETQYF
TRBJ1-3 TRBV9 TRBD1 TGTGCCAGCAGTGCCGTCGGGACAGAGAGCAACCTTGGAAACACCATATATTTT CASSAVGTESNLGNTIYF
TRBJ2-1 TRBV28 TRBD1 TGTGCCAGCAGTAATACAGGGGGCCTTGACAATGAGCAGTTCTTC CASSNTGGLDNEQFF
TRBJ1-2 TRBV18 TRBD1 TGTGCCAGCTCACCAGGGCAGGGGGCAGATGGCTACACCTTC CASSPGQGADGYTF
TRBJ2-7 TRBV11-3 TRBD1 TGTGCCAGCAGCTACAAGACCGGAGGGACAGGGGGCAAAATGGCCTACGAGCAGTACTTC CASSYKTGGTGGKMAYEQYF
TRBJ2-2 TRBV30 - TGTGCCTGGATTGAAGGGGCAGGGACCGGGGAGCTGTTTTTT CAWIEGAGTGELFF
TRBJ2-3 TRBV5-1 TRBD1 TGCGCCAGTGAACAGACAGGGGGCGCAGATACGCAGTATTTT CASEQTGGADTQYF
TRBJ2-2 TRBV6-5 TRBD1 TGTGCCAGCAGGCCCGGGACAGCGAACACCGGGGAGCTGTTTTTT CASRPGTANTGELFF
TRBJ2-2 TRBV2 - TGTGCCAGCCGTCGAGGGTTGGTCACCGGGGAGCTGTTTTTT CASRRGLVTGELFF
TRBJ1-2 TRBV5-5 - TGTGCCAGCAGCACCCGACAGTTCTATGGCTACACCTTC CASSTRQFYGYTF